The 21 T cell receptor beta chains below were found in one sample sequenced in a study of cytotoxic CD8 clonotypes in ibrutinib-treated CLL. Repertoires were generated with immunoSEQ multiplex PCR, while TCRdb's copy carries only in-frame clones and drops some. Among around 25,000 clones listed, nearly 70% were seen once. The sample in question was PBMCs, obtained at disease progression, from a patient treated with ibrutinib. All receptors derive from a human donor with chronic lymphocytic leukemia.

The chain couples TRBV4-1 to TRBJ2-7; 12 bases fit TRBD2. V lost 1 base and J lost 0; bases outside the gene matches: 7. In germline, CDR1 is MGHRA, CDR2 YSYEKL. This CDR3 has 18 amino acids. The CDR3 loop reads CASSQGVTSGGLSYEQYF. Here the CDR3 DNA reads TGCGCCAGCAGCCAAGGGGTGACTAGCGGGGGCCTCTCCTACGAGCAGTACTTC.

The chain recombines TRBV5-6 with TRBJ1-1, with TRBD1 as a possible D gene (5 bases). This CDR3 spans 14 amino acids. Germline assignment: CDR1 SGHDT and CDR2 YYEEEE. The V end lost 0 bases, the J end lost 0 bases, and 6 bases lay between the germline ends. The DNA of the CDR3 is TGTGCCAGCAGCTTGGGGGGCCTGAACACTGAAGCTTTCTTT. This translates into CASSLGGLNTEAFF.

Only one count was recorded for this clone. The chain is built from TRBV27 and TRBJ1-2; D is uncertain. V was pared by 9 bases and J by 0 bases, with 11 bases between. CDR1 and CDR2 (germline): MNHEY, SMNVEV (reference sequence). CDR3 length: 13 residues. This CDR3 reads CASSGEANYGYTF. The CDR3 bases are TGTGCCAGTAGCGGGGAGGCTAACTATGGCTACACCTTC.

The rearrangement joins TRBV7-8 to TRBJ2-2; 7 bases agree with TRBD2. The CDR3 covers 15 residues. V was pared by 4 bases and J by 1 base, with 3 bases of the junction left unmatched. Germline CDR1 SGHVS, CDR2 FQNEAQ. CDR3 in DNA: TGTGCCAGCAGCTCACGGGGGGTGAACACCGGGGAGCTGTTTTTT. Amino acids: CASSSRGVNTGELFF.

The chain recombines TRBV2 with TRBJ1-6; no definite D call. This CDR3 spans 13 amino acids. Germline values: CDR1 SNHLY, CDR2 FYNNEI. V gave up 6 bases and J gave up 6 bases, with 9 bases separating them. The CDR3 nucleotides are TGTGCCAGCAGGGGCGCTCGTAATTCACCCCTCCACTTT. Amino acid sequence: CASRGARNSPLHF.

This clone was detected only a few times. The CDR3 region has the DNA TGTGCCAGCAGCTGGGAGGGGAAAACTGAAGCTTTCTTT. This gives the protein CASSWEGKTEAFF. J is TRBJ1-1 and V is TRBV7-9; the D gene is possibly TRBD1 (5 bases). The germline V and J ends were trimmed by 4 bases and 5 bases, with 11 bases remaining between them. The CDR3 sequence is 13 residues long. Germline CDR1 and CDR2: SEHNR and FQNEAQ (reference sequence).

The chain recombines TRBV18 with TRBJ2-1, with 12 bases fitting TRBD2. CDR1 is KGHSH, CDR2 LQKENI, per germline. This CDR3 comprises 19 residues. The junction had 12 bases not matched to a gene; V was cut back by 6 bases and J by 0 bases. In DNA form, the CDR3 reads TGTGCCAGCTCCCTAACGCTAGCGGGGGGGCCGAGCTCCTACAATGAGCAGTTCTTC. Its protein product is CASSLTLAGGPSSYNEQFF.

This clone occurred a few times. In the same sample, other DNA sequences code for this CDR3. The chain is built from TRBV18 and TRBJ1-2; D perhaps matches TRBD1 (6 bases). Trimming stripped 1 base from V and 4 bases from J, with 7 bases between. The V gene's germline CDR1 is KGHSH and CDR2 LQKENI. The CDR3 sequence is 13 residues long. The CDR3 DNA is TGTGCCAGCTCACCACTGGACAGCTATGGCTACACCTTC. Protein product: CASSPLDSYGYTF.

By share of the sample, this clone is medium-sized. The chain combines TRBV6-5 with TRBJ1-4; D is undetermined. Trimming removed 2 bases at V and 10 bases at J, with 11 bases between. Looked up from germline, CDR1 is MNHEY and CDR2 is SVGAGI. The CDR3 is 13 amino acids. The DNA for the CDR3 is TGTGCCAGCAGTTACGAACGTCGGGGAAAACTGTTTTTT. Translated: CASSYERRGKLFF.

The chain combines TRBV7-8 with TRBJ1-2, with 11 bases identical to TRBD1. This CDR3 spans 15 amino acids. CDR1 SGHVS and CDR2 FQNEAQ come from the germline V gene. V was pared by 3 bases and J by 0 bases, with 0 bases of the junction left unmatched. The CDR3 here is CASSLGQGANYGYTF. The CDR3 DNA is TGTGCCAGCAGCTTGGGACAGGGGGCTAACTATGGCTACACCTTC.

This sequence joins TRBV7-2 and TRBJ1-2, with 8 positions matching TRBD1. The germline V gene has CDR1 SGHTA and CDR2 FQGNSA. The CDR3 has 12 amino acids. The V segment lost 5 bases and the J segment 13 bases; nucleotides outside the gene matches: 9. The CDR3, as DNA: TGTGCCAGCAGCCCGAGGACAGGGACTTTCACCTTC. The encoded protein is CASSPRTGTFTF.

The chain has TRBV7-3 and TRBJ2-5; the match to TRBD1 covers 8 bases. CDR1 is SGHTA and CDR2 is FQGTGA in the germline V gene. The length of the CDR3 is 15 residues. Trimming removed 2 bases from V and 3 bases from J; junction bases left unmatched: 5. DNA of the CDR3: TGTGCCAGCAGCTTACTAGGGACAGGAAAAGAGACCCAGTACTTC. Its translation is CASSLLGTGKETQYF.

The chain joins TRBV9 to TRBJ2-5, with 8 bases that match TRBD2. This CDR3 has 16 amino acids. Germline CDR1 and CDR2: SGDLS and YYNGEE. The V gene end was trimmed by 0 bases and the J gene end by 1 base; junction bases not matched to a gene: 5. The CDR3 loop reads CASSVGNGGAQETQYF. The CDR3 DNA reads TGTGCCAGCAGCGTAGGGAACGGGGGGGCCCAAGAGACCCAGTACTTC. Full variable domain (outside the CDR3, taken from reference TRBV9 and TRBJ2-5): DSGVTQTPKHLITATGQRVTLRCSPRSGDLSVYWYQQSLDQGLQFLIQYYNGEERAKGNILERFSAQQFPDLHSELNLSSLELGDSALYFCASSVGNGGAQETQYFGPGTRLLVL.

The rearrangement joins TRBV15 to TRBJ2-2; D unresolved. Trimming cost V 7 bases and J 0 bases, with 15 bases left between them. Germline CDR1 LNHNV, CDR2 YYDKDF (reference sequence). CDR3 length equals 16 residues. The DNA of the CDR3 is TGTGCCACCAACACGTACGGCAGCACGAACACCGGGGAGCTGTTTTTT. Encoded protein: CATNTYGSTNTGELFF.

The V gene is TRBV28, the J gene TRBJ2-5, with 13 bases matching TRBD2. From germline, CDR1 is MDHEN and CDR2 SYDVKM. The CDR3 runs 18 residues. The V gene end was trimmed by 6 bases and the J gene end by 5 bases; junction bases not matched to a gene: 15. CDR3 sequence reads: CASRKTRPGTSGVETQYF. The CDR3 nucleotides read TGTGCCAGCAGAAAGACCCGTCCCGGGACTAGCGGGGTTGAGACCCAGTACTTC.

The chain uses TRBV11-3 and TRBJ2-2; D may be TRBD2 (6 bases). The germline V and J ends were trimmed by 1 base and 4 bases, with 7 bases remaining between them. CDR3 length: 14 amino acids. Per germline, CDR1 SGHNT and CDR2 YENEEA. This CDR3 reads CASSLGRGTGELFF. CDR3 in DNA: TGTGCCAGCAGCTTAGGGAGGGGCACCGGGGAGCTGTTTTTT.

This sequence joins TRBV29-1 and TRBJ2-1; 11 bases fit TRBD2. Per the germline V gene, CDR1 is SQVTM and CDR2 is ANQGSEA. V shed 7 bases and J 4 bases; nucleotides not matched to a gene: 15. The CDR3 covers 17 residues. CDR3 nucleotide sequence: TGCAGCGCCAGGGGGACTAGCGGAACCCTGGGGTACAATGAGCAGTTCTTC. It translates to CSARGTSGTLGYNEQFF.

This chain joins TRBV20-1 and TRBJ2-3; D is unclear. Per germline, CDR1 DFQATT and CDR2 SNEGSKA (reference sequence). This CDR3 has 11 residues. V was cut by 6 bases and J by 7 bases, with 11 bases left in between. The CDR3 here is CSAPQAYTQYF. DNA for the CDR3: TGCAGTGCCCCCCAAGCGTATACGCAGTATTTT.

The table lists this clone with a few counts. A read error may produce the germline difference seen at one junction end. J is TRBJ2-5 and V is TRBV18, with 12 bases identical to TRBD2. The CDR3 length is 17 residues. Per the germline V gene, CDR1 is KGHSH and CDR2 is LQKENI. In DNA, the CDR3 is TGTGCCAGCTTACCACGGACTAGCGGGGCCTGGCGAGAGACCCAGTACTTC. This sequence encodes CASLPRTSGAWRETQYF.

The chain is built from TRBV25-1 and TRBJ1-1, with D tentatively TRBD1 (5 bases). Trimming removed 1 base from V and 0 bases from J, with 12 bases in between. The germline V gene has CDR1 MGHDK and CDR2 SYGVNS. CDR3 length: 16 residues. CDR3 amino acids: CASSEFGPGLNTEAFF. As DNA, the CDR3 is TGTGCCAGCAGTGAATTTGGCCCAGGGCTGAACACTGAAGCTTTCTTT.

This chain uses TRBV11-1 with TRBJ1-2, with a tentative D call TRBD1 (6 bases). V lost 1 base and J 4 bases, leaving 10 bases between the germline ends. This CDR3 is 14 amino acids long. Germline assignment: CDR1 SGHAT and CDR2 FQDESV (reference sequence). CDR3 loop: CASSLEAGAYGYTF. The DNA for the CDR3 is TGTGCCAGCAGCTTAGAGGCAGGGGCCTATGGCTACACCTTC.